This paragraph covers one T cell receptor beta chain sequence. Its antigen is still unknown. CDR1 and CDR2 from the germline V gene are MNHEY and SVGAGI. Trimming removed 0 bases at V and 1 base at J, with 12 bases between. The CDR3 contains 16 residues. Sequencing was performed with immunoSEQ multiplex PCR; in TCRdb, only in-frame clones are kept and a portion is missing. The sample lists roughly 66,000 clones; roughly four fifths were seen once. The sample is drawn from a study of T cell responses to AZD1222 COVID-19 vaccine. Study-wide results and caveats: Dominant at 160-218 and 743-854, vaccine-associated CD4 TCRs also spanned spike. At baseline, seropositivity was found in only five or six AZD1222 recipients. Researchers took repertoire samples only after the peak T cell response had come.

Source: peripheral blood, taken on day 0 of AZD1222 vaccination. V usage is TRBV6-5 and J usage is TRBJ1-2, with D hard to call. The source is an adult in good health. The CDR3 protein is CASSYSGSRLNYGYTF. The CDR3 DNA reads TGTGCCAGCAGTTACTCAGGATCTCGCCTTAACTATGGCTACACCTTC.